This paragraph reports one T cell receptor (beta chain). This sample was included in a study of blood T cell repertoires in COVID-19. TCRdb keeps only in-frame clones here, not all; method: immunoSEQ multiplex PCR. The sample carries around 300,000 clones, about nine tenths recorded once. Germline values: CDR1 MNHEY, CDR2 SVGAGI. The CDR3 extends over 14 amino acids. Trimming left V 8 bases short and J 5 bases short, with 15 bases between. Sequenced sample: PBMCs or T cells enriched from blood (not recorded which). This receptor was obtained from a middle-aged woman who had recovered from COVID-19. The V gene is TRBV6-5, the J gene TRBJ2-2; weak D call: TRBD1 (5 bases). The CDR3 loop is CASLGQVGTGELFF. In DNA form, the CDR3 reads TGTGCCAGCCTAGGACAAGTAGGAACCGGGGAGCTGTTTTTT.